This T cell receptor (beta chain) was found in a study of PD-1 blockade in classical Hodgkin lymphoma. Study-level findings and limits: Baseline diversity in complete responders resembled that of newly diagnosed patients. In newly diagnosed patients, baseline TCR diversity was reportedly below that of healthy donors.

With no exception, relapse followed autologous stem cell transplantation in all patients, and brentuximab vedotin exposure varied. TCRdb's table, derived via immunoSEQ multiplex PCR, lists solely in-frame clones and lacks some. The table shows under 20,000 clones, with around 76% occurring only once. V lost 11 bases and J 0 bases, leaving 14 bases between the germline ends. Germline assignment: CDR1 SGHTA and CDR2 FQGNSA. The CDR3 consists of 14 residues. With respect to this clone: The antigen remains unidentified.

The source was peripheral blood mononuclear cells (PBMCs), collected before the second cycle of nivolumab. The clonotype comes from a human donor with classical Hodgkin lymphoma. The J gene is TRBJ2-4, the V gene TRBV7-2; D unresolved. The CDR3 DNA is TGTGCCGCCGGCACGGTCCTAGCCAAAAACATTCAGTACTTC. Translating gives CAAGTVLAKNIQYF.